This TCR beta chain is from a study of shared clonotypes between healthy human individuals. This CDR3 is built from 15 residues. V lost 3 bases to trimming and J lost 1 base, with 14 bases between them. CDR1 and CDR2 from the germline V gene are SGHKS and YYEKEE (reference sequence). Sequencing was performed with immunoSEQ multiplex PCR; in TCRdb, only in-frame clones are kept and a portion is missing. The sample yields millions of clones, around 93% seen once. For this clone: The antigen is unknown.

As defined, naive CD8 cells were CD45RO-negative and positively selected for CCR7, with terminally differentiated effector memory CD45RA+ cells excluded. Nashville, Tennessee was home to all donors, each a Caucasian adult. Overall study findings and caveats: Richness estimates generally favored naive over memory subsets. Non-shared clonotypes showed lower generation probabilities than clonotypes common to all four donors.

Sequencing input: naive CD8+ T cells from PBMCs. The sequence was collected from a young man in good health. Some clones in this sample may be carry-over from other donors' samples. The V gene is TRBV5-5, the J gene TRBJ2-7; D call uncertain. CDR3 amino acids: CASSYGPGGSYEQYF. The DNA for the CDR3 is TGTGCCAGCAGCTACGGGCCCGGTGGGTCCTACGAGCAGTACTTC.